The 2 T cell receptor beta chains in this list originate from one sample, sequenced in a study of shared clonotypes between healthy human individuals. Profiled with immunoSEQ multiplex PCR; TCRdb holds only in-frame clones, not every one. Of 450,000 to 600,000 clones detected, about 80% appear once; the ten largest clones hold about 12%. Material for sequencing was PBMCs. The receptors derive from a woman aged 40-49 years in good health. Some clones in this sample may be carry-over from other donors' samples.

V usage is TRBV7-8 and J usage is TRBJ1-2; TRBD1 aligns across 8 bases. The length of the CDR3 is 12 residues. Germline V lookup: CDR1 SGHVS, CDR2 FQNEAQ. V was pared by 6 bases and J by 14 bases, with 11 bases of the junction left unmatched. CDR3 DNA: TGTGCCAGCAGTCATGACAGGGGAGGCCGTACCTTC. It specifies CASSHDRGGRTF.

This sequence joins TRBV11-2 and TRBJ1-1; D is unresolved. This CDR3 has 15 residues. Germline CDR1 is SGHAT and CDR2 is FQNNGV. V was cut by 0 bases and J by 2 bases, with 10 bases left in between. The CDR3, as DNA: TGTGCCAGCAGCTTAGAAGTCGCCAGTAACACTGAAGCTTTCTTT. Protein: CASSLEVASNTEAFF.